Below, one TCR beta chain is given with its context. The data stem from a study of shared clonotypes between healthy human individuals. Study overall: The plates for each donor numbered three CD4 naive, three CD4 memory, two CD8 naive and one CD8 memory.

Only in-frame clones appear in the TCRdb table, and some are missing; sequencing was by immunoSEQ multiplex PCR. The sample carries fewer than 1.8 million clones, approximately 98.5% recorded once. V was pared by 2 bases and J by 12 bases, with 16 bases between. Germline V gives CDR1 SQVTM, CDR2 ANQGSEA. CDR3 length equals 12 residues. Naive CD4+ cells were CD45RA-selected; the remaining cells were memory. The origin of this receptor is a man younger than 45 in good health. The V gene is TRBV29-1, the J gene TRBJ1-1; D is unresolved. The sequenced sample consisted of naive CD4+ T cells sorted from blood. Documented subset: CD45RA+ positively selected. CDR3 bases: TGCAGCGTTGAAAGGTTGGCGGCAACCCCTTTCTTT. Protein product: CSVERLAATPFF.